These T cell receptor beta chains were read from a single sample in a study of blood T cell repertoires in COVID-19. Clones were read by immunoSEQ multiplex PCR, and TCRdb kept only the in-frame ones, dropping some. The sample shows 88,000 or so clones, roughly 80% of them seen only once. The sample comprised peripheral blood. These receptors originate from a human donor in a cohort sampled during active COVID-19. Each CDR3 is given without its conserved first and last residue. The D gene is left open where the match is weak.

TRBJ2-7 NA TRBV19 ASSSKRNEIQTSAYEQY
TRBJ2-3 NA TRBV10-3 AISDSSRSTDTQY
TRBJ2-7 TRBD1 TRBV18 ASSPPGQAKYEQY
TRBJ2-7 NA TRBV21-1 ASSKDRGSYEQY
TRBJ1-1 NA TRBV25-1 ASRKPNTEAF
TRBJ2-7 NA TRBV9 ASSPMGASYEQY
TRBJ2-2 TRBD2 TRBV3-1/TRBV3-2 ASSHVTSGRIDGELF
TRBJ1-1 NA TRBV18 ASYAGATVNTEAF
TRBJ2-7 TRBD2 TRBV5-1 ASSWGGWAGGNEQY
TRBJ1-6 TRBD1 TRBV6-5 ASRDSQNSPLH
TRBJ2-5 TRBD1 TRBV25-1 ASSEMAGGRETQY
TRBJ2-5 NA TRBV7-9 ASSLRTWETQY
TRBJ1-5 NA TRBV10-1 ASSDRGRQPQH
TRBJ2-7 TRBD2 TRBV7-2 ASNPEASGSYEQY
TRBJ1-4 NA TRBV7-8 ASSLGPREATNEKLF
TRBJ1-5 NA TRBV5-8 ASTPPATGQPQH
TRBJ2-7 TRBD2 TRBV6-1 ASSALGGVGLYEQY
TRBJ2-7 NA TRBV3-1/TRBV3-2 ASSQPSGNRLLGQY
TRBJ2-2 TRBD2 TRBV9 ASSASGLRPGELF
TRBJ2-2 TRBD2 TRBV5-5 ASSLHRGGGNTGELF
TRBJ2-1 NA TRBV12-5 ASAPDGGDEQF
TRBJ2-3 NA TRBV7-2 ASSFPGGREY
TRBJ1-6 NA TRBV18 ASSPERSYNSPLH
TRBJ1-3 NA TRBV18 ASSPPVWARSGNTIY
TRBJ2-7 NA TRBV19 ASSMVNGGSYEQY
TRBJ1-4 TRBD1 TRBV20-1 SASLPQGADDEKLF
TRBJ2-5 TRBD2 TRBV4-2 ASSQDGVAGGGETQY
TRBJ2-7 NA TRBV5-8 ASSTRFRDPNSGFSYEQY
TRBJ2-3 NA TRBV9 ASSVEASGGTDTQY